What follows are 18 T cell receptor beta chains derived from one specimen sequenced in a study of glioma-infiltrating T cells (dated by TCRdb to about 2016). TCRdb records Illumina MiSeq as the sequencer. The iRepertoire nested amplicon-rescue multiplex PCR (arm-PCR) platform was used to amplify TCR alpha and beta CDR3 regions from RNA. The public reads were quality trimmed at Q25 with fastp and then assembled into clones with MiXCR by TCRdb, keeping productive beta chains. All rows with the same CDR3 protein become a single entry with the most common DNA and genes. The sample table records 150,000 to 200,000 distinct CDR3 sequences; approximately 40% of these occur just once. Roughly 5.2% of the sample goes to the ten largest clones. The sample comprised glioma tissue, nonneoplastic brain tissue, or PBMCs (not recorded which). These receptors all come from a human donor with low-grade glioma or glioblastoma, undergoing nonglioma brain surgery, or in good health (not recorded which).

Regarding this clonotype: One end of the junction fails to match germline, which may point to a read error. The chain combines TRBV28 with TRBJ1-1; D is undetermined. Germline CDR1 is MDHEN and CDR2 is SYDVKM. This CDR3 contains 14 residues. The CDR3: CASSLMAANTEASF. CDR3 in DNA: TGTGCCAGCAGTTTAATGGCAGCGAACACTGAGGCTTCCTTT. The whole variable domain, filled in from reference TRBV28 and TRBJ1-1, reads DVKVTQSSRYLVKRTGEKVFLECVQDMDHENMFWYRQDPGLGLRLIYFSYDVKMKEKGDIPEGYSVSREKKERFSLILESASTNQTSMYLCASSLMAANTEASFGQGTRLTVV.

Concerning this clonotype: A junction boundary mismatches the germline segment, possibly from a read error. The chain uses TRBV5-4 and TRBJ1-2; TRBD1 aligns across 7 bases. Per germline, CDR1 SGHNT and CDR2 YYREEE (reference sequence). The CDR3 runs 15 residues. The CDR3 DNA is TGTGCCAGCAGCCCAGGGGGGACAACCTCCTATGTCTACACCTTC. Its translation: CASSPGGTTSYVYTF.

This clonotype was counted at least ten times. This chain uses TRBV6-1 with TRBJ2-3; 10 bases agree with TRBD2. Germline values: CDR1 MNHNS, CDR2 SASEGT. V was clipped by 10 bases and J by 4 bases; unmatched bases: 8. The CDR3 is 14 residues long. The CDR3 loop is CAIKREGRSDTQYF. CDR3 coding DNA: TGTGCCATCAAGCGGGAGGGCCGCTCAGATACGCAGTATTTT.

This clonotype came up many times. The rearrangement joins TRBV20-1 to TRBJ2-7; 10 bases are a match to TRBD1. V gave up 3 bases and J gave up 6 bases; unmatched junction bases: 8. Germline values: CDR1 DFQATT, CDR2 SNEGSKA (reference sequence). The CDR3 sequence is 14 residues long. The CDR3 sequence is CSASPPGQGLEQYF. The CDR3 DNA reads TGCAGTGCTAGTCCCCCGGGACAGGGGCTCGAGCAGTACTTC.

This clonotype was counted a few times. The chain employs TRBV12-3 or TRBV12-4 and TRBJ2-5; 7 bases align to TRBD2. Trimming cost V 5 bases and J 4 bases; bases outside gene matches: 7. The CDR3 is 14 residues long. CDR3 amino acids: CASSPWTGGETQYF. The CDR3 DNA is TGTGCCAGCAGTCCCTGGACGGGAGGAGAGACCCAGTACTTC.

This clonotype was seen many times. The chain is built from TRBV20-1 and TRBJ2-5; 8 nucleotides align to TRBD1. With V trimmed by 5 bases and J by 2 bases, 7 bases remained unmatched. The CDR3 is made up of 14 amino acids. Germline-derived CDR1 and CDR2 are DFQATT and SNEGSKA (reference sequence). The CDR3 protein is CSAPPGTGQETQYF. DNA of the CDR3: TGCAGTGCTCCCCCCGGGACAGGACAAGAGACCCAGTACTTC.

This clonotype was counted a few times. The rearrangement joins TRBV11-2 to TRBJ2-7; D is unclear. The CDR3 runs 12 residues. The germline V gene encodes CDR1 SGHAT and CDR2 FQNNGV. V was cut by 1 base and J by 3 bases, with 4 bases left in between. CDR3 in amino acids: CASSLVIYEQYF. The CDR3, as DNA: TGTGCCAGCAGCTTAGTAATCTACGAGCAGTACTTC.

The chain combines TRBV27 with TRBJ2-3; perhaps TRBD2 as D (5 bases). Germline V gene lookup returns CDR1 MNHEY and CDR2 SMNVEV (reference sequence). V lost 5 bases to trimming and J lost 4 bases, with 13 bases between them. The CDR3 is 14 residues long. CDR3 DNA: TGTGCCAGCAGTGACTTAGGTAGCGCAGATACGCAGTATTTT. Translating gives CASSDLGSADTQYF.

The table lists this clonotype with many counts. The chain couples TRBV20-1 to TRBJ2-1; TRBD2 matches at 12 bases. The germline V gene encodes CDR1 DFQATT and CDR2 SNEGSKA (reference sequence). V gave up 5 bases and J gave up 6 bases; unmatched junction bases: 8. This CDR3 spans 15 amino acids. The CDR3 nucleotides read TGCAGTGCTCGCAGACTAGCGGGAGATCGCAATGAGCAGTTCTTC. Protein sequence: CSARRLAGDRNEQFF.

Many counts were recorded for this clonotype. CDR3: CASSPKAGSSYNEQFF. The CDR3, as DNA: TGTGCCAGCAGTCCTAAAGCGGGAAGCTCCTACAATGAGCAGTTCTTC. The J gene is TRBJ2-1, the V gene TRBV28, with 7 bases matching TRBD2. V was pared by 5 bases and J by 0 bases, with 7 bases of the junction left unmatched. Looked up from germline, CDR1 is MDHEN and CDR2 is SYDVKM. CDR3 length equals 16 residues.

Turning to this clonotype: Compared with germline, one end of the junction differs, possibly owing to a read error. The DNA of the CDR3 is TGCGCCACCCTAACGGGACAGGGGGTAACAGATACGCAGTATTTT. This gives the protein CATLTGQGVTDTQYF. J is TRBJ2-3 and V is TRBV19; TRBD1 agrees at 11 bases. This CDR3 spans 15 amino acids. Per the germline V gene, CDR1 is LNHDA and CDR2 is SQIVND (reference sequence). Supplemented by reference TRBV19 and TRBJ2-3, the full variable domain reads DGGITQSPKYLFRKEGQNVTLSCEQNLNHDAMYWYRQDPGQGLRLIYYSQIVNDFQKGDIAEGYSVSREKKESFPLTVTSAQKNPTAFYLCATLTGQGVTDTQYFGPGTRLTVL.

The chain couples TRBV7-9 to TRBJ2-3; TRBD2 is a possible D gene (7 bases). V was shortened by 5 bases and J by 3 bases, with 15 bases between the two germline ends. The CDR3 is 15 residues long. Germline CDR1 reads SEHNR; CDR2 reads FQNEAQ (reference sequence). CDR3 coding DNA: TGTGCCAGCAGCCCCGGCGGGGGCTCGACAGATACGCAGTATTTT. This translates into CASSPGGGSTDTQYF.

In its sample, this clonotype was seen a few times. A much larger clone lies one base from this, so it may be a read error. V and J are TRBV6-6 and TRBJ1-6; D is possibly TRBD1 (6 bases). The CDR3 covers 17 residues. Germline V gene sequence: CDR1 MNHNY, CDR2 SVGAGI (reference sequence). In nucleotides, the CDR3 is TGTGCCAGCAGTTACTCTCAGGGGTCCCGTATGTACGTACCCATCCACTTT. Residues: CASSYSQGSRMYVPIHF.

Details on this clonotype: The CDR3 does not close with the conserved phenylalanine or tryptophan, likely indicating a read error. This rearrangement joins TRBV5-1 to TRBJ1-1; unclear D gene. The V and J ends lost 1 base and 2 bases respectively, with 12 bases between them. This CDR3 is 15 amino acids long. The germline V gene encodes CDR1 SGHRS and CDR2 YFSETQ. The CDR3 is CASSLKAATNTEAFL. In DNA form, the CDR3 reads TGCGCCAGCAGCTTGAAGGCAGCCACTAACACTGAAGCTTTCCTT.

Turning to this clonotype: A read error may be the cause here, since a much bigger clone is one base away. The DNA of the CDR3 is TGTGCCAGAAGTTACGGTCAGGGATACAACACAGATACGCAGTATTTT. It specifies CARSYGQGYNTDTQYF. The V call is TRBV6-9, the J call TRBJ2-3; weak D call: TRBD1 (5 bases). The length of the CDR3 is 16 residues. CDR1 and CDR2 (germline): MNHGY, SVAAGI.

V and J are TRBV2 and TRBJ1-1; D not resolved. Germline assignment: CDR1 SNHLY and CDR2 FYNNEI. CDR3 size: 15 residues. V was shortened by 4 bases and J by 1 base, with 13 bases between the two germline ends. The chain's CDR3 is CASSVSFTENTEAFF. The CDR3 region has the DNA TGTGCCAGCAGTGTTTCCTTCACGGAGAACACTGAAGCTTTCTTT.

This clonotype was found many times. The chain links TRBV7-8 to TRBJ2-3; D perhaps matches TRBD1 (6 bases). CDR3 size: 18 residues. Germline V gene data show CDR1 as SGHVS and CDR2 as FQNEAQ. V gave up 2 bases and J gave up 0 bases, with 18 bases separating them. CDR3 nucleotides: TGTGCCAGCAGCTTACCCGAACGACAGGACCGTAGCACAGATACGCAGTATTTT. It yields the protein CASSLPERQDRSTDTQYF. The full variable domain, with the rest looked up from reference TRBV7-8 and TRBJ2-3, is GAGVSQSPRYKVAKRGQDVALRCDPISGHVSLFWYQQALGQGPEFLTYFQNEAQLDKSGLPSDRFFAERPEGSVSTLKIQRTQQEDSAVYLCASSLPERQDRSTDTQYFGPGTRLTVL.

This clonotype has at least ten counts. V usage is TRBV29-1 and J usage is TRBJ2-1; D is unresolved. The CDR3 sequence is 13 residues long. V lost 5 bases, J lost 6 bases, and 14 bases lay in between. Looked up from germline, CDR1 is SQVTM and CDR2 is ANQGSEA. This CDR3 reads CSVLAPVLNEQFF. The CDR3 region has the DNA TGCAGCGTTTTAGCACCCGTCCTCAATGAGCAGTTCTTC.